The rows below give T cell receptor beta chains drawn from one sample of a study of T cell changes during pregnancy in multiple sclerosis. The repertoire was sequenced with immunoSEQ multiplex PCR; TCRdb's copy has only in-frame clones and lacks some. The sample lists roughly 36,000 clones; 90% to 95% were seen once. The material was CD8+ T cells from peripheral blood mononuclear cells, obtained in the second trimester of pregnancy. These receptors were obtained from a female donor with multiple sclerosis, enrolled in a pregnancy study. Each CDR3 is given with its conserved first and last residue. The D gene is left open where the match is weak. Size is omitted from some rows. Given values are once, few, many or a class for expanded clones.

v_call: TRBV7-9
d_call: TRBD1
clone_size: NA
j_call: TRBJ1-2
cdr3_nt: TGTGCCAGCAGCCCCCCGCTAGGGGGCTGGGATGGCTACACCTTC
cdr3_aa: CASSPPLGGWDGYTF

v_call: TRBV29-1
d_call: TRBD1
clone_size: NA
j_call: TRBJ1-4
cdr3_nt: TGCAGCGTTGAAGATGGAAGGGGGCCGGACAAACTGTTTTTT
cdr3_aa: CSVEDGRGPDKLFF

v_call: TRBV27
d_call: TRBD2
clone_size: NA
j_call: TRBJ2-5
cdr3_nt: TGTGCCAGCTCGACCTCTTGGGCGGGAGGATTAGAGACCCAGTACTTC
cdr3_aa: CASSTSWAGGLETQYF

v_call: TRBV18
d_call: NA
clone_size: NA
j_call: TRBJ2-7
cdr3_nt: TGTGCCAGCTCACCCTCCCAGGGGGGCCCCTACGAGCAGTACTTC
cdr3_aa: CASSPSQGGPYEQYF

v_call: TRBV5-1
d_call: TRBD2
clone_size: medium-sized
j_call: TRBJ2-7
cdr3_nt: TGCGCCAGACCGGGACAGGGGGGAAAACTAGCGGGAGGGCCCTCCTACGAGCAGTACTTC
cdr3_aa: CARPGQGGKLAGGPSYEQYF

v_call: TRBV7-6
d_call: NA
clone_size: NA
j_call: TRBJ1-1
cdr3_nt: TGTGCCAGCAGCTTAGGAGGCGCTGAAGCTTTCTTT
cdr3_aa: CASSLGGAEAFF

v_call: TRBV30
d_call: TRBD2
clone_size: NA
j_call: TRBJ2-5
cdr3_nt: TGTGCCTGGAGACCTAGGGCGGGGGATCAAGAGACCCAGTACTTC
cdr3_aa: CAWRPRAGDQETQYF

v_call: TRBV19
d_call: NA
clone_size: NA
j_call: TRBJ1-2
cdr3_nt: TGTGCCAGCCGCTATCCAGGGGATGGCTACACCTTC
cdr3_aa: CASRYPGDGYTF

v_call: TRBV19
d_call: TRBD1
clone_size: NA
j_call: TRBJ2-4
cdr3_nt: TGTGCCAGTAGCATCCTGACAGGGGGCCGGGACATTCAGTACTTC
cdr3_aa: CASSILTGGRDIQYF

v_call: TRBV19
d_call: NA
clone_size: NA
j_call: TRBJ1-1
cdr3_nt: TGTGCCAGTAGTATGGGACTAACAGGGAGAACATGGGCTTTCTTT
cdr3_aa: CASSMGLTGRTWAFF

v_call: TRBV6-6
d_call: NA
clone_size: NA
j_call: TRBJ1-1
cdr3_nt: TGTGCCAGCAGACAGGGTGGCGGCACTGAAGCTTTCTTT
cdr3_aa: CASRQGGGTEAFF

v_call: TRBV5-1
d_call: TRBD1
clone_size: NA
j_call: TRBJ1-5
cdr3_nt: TGCGCCAGCAGCTTAGACTGGACAGGGGATCAGCCCCAGCATTTT
cdr3_aa: CASSLDWTGDQPQHF

v_call: TRBV29-1
d_call: NA
clone_size: NA
j_call: TRBJ2-5
cdr3_nt: TGCAGCGTTGGGGCCTTTAGAGAGACCCAGTACTTC
cdr3_aa: CSVGAFRETQYF

v_call: TRBV7-9
d_call: NA
clone_size: NA
j_call: TRBJ2-3
cdr3_nt: TGTGCCAGCAGGCCCACGGCTGGGCGGGGGCACACAGATACGCAGTATTTT
cdr3_aa: CASRPTAGRGHTDTQYF

v_call: TRBV30
d_call: NA
clone_size: NA
j_call: TRBJ1-5
cdr3_nt: TGTGCCTGGAGTGGGGCAGAGTATAGCAATCAGCCCCAGCATTTT
cdr3_aa: CAWSGAEYSNQPQHF

v_call: TRBV6-5
d_call: TRBD1
clone_size: NA
j_call: TRBJ2-7
cdr3_nt: TGTGCCAGCAACGGCCAGGGGGATTACGAGCAGTACTTC
cdr3_aa: CASNGQGDYEQYF

v_call: TRBV9
d_call: NA
clone_size: NA
j_call: TRBJ1-2
cdr3_nt: TGTGCCAGCAGCGTAGGTGGGGGCACTAACTATGGCTACACCTTC
cdr3_aa: CASSVGGGTNYGYTF

v_call: TRBV27
d_call: NA
clone_size: once
j_call: TRBJ1-5
cdr3_nt: TGTGCCAGCAGTTTTCGGCTCGGCGAGGGTCAGCCCCAGCATTTT
cdr3_aa: CASSFRLGEGQPQHF

v_call: TRBV5-1
d_call: TRBD2
clone_size: NA
j_call: TRBJ2-7
cdr3_nt: TGCGCCAGCACTACCCGGGGGGCCTACGAGCAGTACTTC
cdr3_aa: CASTTRGAYEQYF

v_call: TRBV27
d_call: TRBD2
clone_size: NA
j_call: TRBJ2-7
cdr3_nt: TGTGCCAGCAGACCGGGACTAGTGGATCGGCAGTACTTC
cdr3_aa: CASRPGLVDRQYF

v_call: TRBV7-2
d_call: NA
clone_size: NA
j_call: TRBJ2-1
cdr3_nt: TGTGCCAGCTTGGACAGCTCCTACAATGAGCAGTTCTTC
cdr3_aa: CASLDSSYNEQFF

v_call: TRBV2
d_call: TRBD1
clone_size: NA
j_call: TRBJ2-7
cdr3_nt: TGTGCCAGCAGTGAAATGACAGGGGCGACCTACGAGCAGTACTTC
cdr3_aa: CASSEMTGATYEQYF

v_call: TRBV4-3
d_call: TRBD1
clone_size: NA
j_call: TRBJ2-2
cdr3_nt: TGCGCCAGCAGCCCAAACCTAGGGACAGGGGGTTTAACCGGGGAGCTGTTTTTT
cdr3_aa: CASSPNLGTGGLTGELFF

v_call: TRBV2
d_call: TRBD1
clone_size: few
j_call: TRBJ1-2
cdr3_nt: TGTGCCAGCAGTGAAATGGACAGGGCTACCTATGGCTACACCTTC
cdr3_aa: CASSEMDRATYGYTF

v_call: TRBV27
d_call: TRBD2
clone_size: NA
j_call: TRBJ2-1
cdr3_nt: TGTGCCAGCAGTCCTGGGACTAGCGGGAGTGGGGCCAATGAGCAGTTCTTC
cdr3_aa: CASSPGTSGSGANEQFF

v_call: TRBV30
d_call: NA
clone_size: once
j_call: TRBJ2-7
cdr3_nt: TGTGCCTGGAATAGACTATCCAAAACCCACGAGCAGTACTTC
cdr3_aa: CAWNRLSKTHEQYF

v_call: TRBV27
d_call: TRBD1
clone_size: NA
j_call: TRBJ1-2
cdr3_nt: TGTGCCAGCAGTTTAGGGGGACAGGGATATGGCTACACCTTC
cdr3_aa: CASSLGGQGYGYTF

v_call: TRBV4-1
d_call: TRBD2
clone_size: once
j_call: TRBJ2-5
cdr3_nt: TGCGCCAGCAGCCAAGATGGCCTAGCGGGCCTCCAAGAGACCCAGTACTTC
cdr3_aa: CASSQDGLAGLQETQYF

v_call: TRBV29-1
d_call: NA
clone_size: NA
j_call: TRBJ2-1
cdr3_nt: TGCAGCGTTGACGGGTCAGAACGTAGTCTCAGCTCCTACAATGAGCAGTTCTTC
cdr3_aa: CSVDGSERSLSSYNEQFF

v_call: TRBV4-2
d_call: NA
clone_size: few
j_call: TRBJ2-6
cdr3_nt: TGTGCCAGCAGCCCTCAGTCGGAGGACTCTGGGGCCAACGTCCTGACTTTC
cdr3_aa: CASSPQSEDSGANVLTF

v_call: TRBV27
d_call: TRBD2
clone_size: NA
j_call: TRBJ2-3
cdr3_nt: TGTGCCAGCCGTGTAGCGGGACGCACAGATACGCAGTATTTT
cdr3_aa: CASRVAGRTDTQYF

v_call: TRBV27
d_call: NA
clone_size: NA
j_call: TRBJ2-2
cdr3_nt: TGTGCCAGCAGTTACTGGGCCAACACCGGGGAGCTGTTTTTT
cdr3_aa: CASSYWANTGELFF

v_call: TRBV4-2
d_call: NA
clone_size: NA
j_call: TRBJ1-1
cdr3_nt: TGTGCCAGCAGCCAAGAGGGGCAGCACCCCTCTGAAGCTTTCTTT
cdr3_aa: CASSQEGQHPSEAFF

v_call: TRBV7-9
d_call: TRBD1
clone_size: NA
j_call: TRBJ2-7
cdr3_nt: TGTGCCAGCAGCTTCCCTTCGGGACAGGGGTCCTACGAGCAGTACTTC
cdr3_aa: CASSFPSGQGSYEQYF

v_call: TRBV12-5
d_call: TRBD1
clone_size: NA
j_call: TRBJ1-6
cdr3_nt: TGTGCTAGTGGTTTGGATGGACAGGTCAATTCACCCCTCCACTTT
cdr3_aa: CASGLDGQVNSPLHF

v_call: TRBV29-1
d_call: TRBD1
clone_size: NA
j_call: TRBJ1-2
cdr3_nt: TGCAGCGTTGCTACTCCCGGGACGACAGGGTATGGCTACACCTTC
cdr3_aa: CSVATPGTTGYGYTF

v_call: TRBV29-1
d_call: NA
clone_size: NA
j_call: TRBJ2-3
cdr3_nt: TGCAGCGTTGAAGAGATAGCCGCGGATACGCAGTATTTT
cdr3_aa: CSVEEIAADTQYF

v_call: TRBV5-6
d_call: NA
clone_size: once
j_call: TRBJ2-7
cdr3_nt: TGTGCCAGCAGCTTGGACAGACACGAGCAGTACTTC
cdr3_aa: CASSLDRHEQYF

v_call: TRBV5-1
d_call: NA
clone_size: NA
j_call: TRBJ1-1
cdr3_nt: TGCGCCAGCAGCTCTCCCACCTCACAGATATCGAACACTGAAGCTTTCTTT
cdr3_aa: CASSSPTSQISNTEAFF

v_call: TRBV27
d_call: TRBD1
clone_size: NA
j_call: TRBJ2-1
cdr3_nt: TGTGCCAGCAGTTTAAGCGCAGGGGGCTACAATGAGCAGTTCTTC
cdr3_aa: CASSLSAGGYNEQFF

v_call: TRBV5-1
d_call: NA
clone_size: NA
j_call: TRBJ1-2
cdr3_nt: TGCGCCAGCAGCGCAGGGGACGGTCATTATGGCTACACCTTC
cdr3_aa: CASSAGDGHYGYTF

v_call: TRBV27
d_call: NA
clone_size: NA
j_call: TRBJ2-2
cdr3_nt: TGTGCCAGCACCGAGGGCACCGGGGAGCTGTTTTTT
cdr3_aa: CASTEGTGELFF

v_call: TRBV5-4
d_call: NA
clone_size: NA
j_call: TRBJ2-2
cdr3_nt: TGTGCCAGCAGCTTAGCGACGACGACCGGGGAGCTGTTTTTT
cdr3_aa: CASSLATTTGELFF

v_call: TRBV9
d_call: NA
clone_size: once
j_call: TRBJ2-2
cdr3_nt: TGTGCCAGCAGCTCACAGGGTGGCGGGGAGCTGTTTTTT
cdr3_aa: CASSSQGGGELFF

v_call: TRBV4-3
d_call: TRBD1
clone_size: NA
j_call: TRBJ2-5
cdr3_nt: TGCGCCAGCAGCCAAGACCAGGGGGTGGGGACCCAGTACTTC
cdr3_aa: CASSQDQGVGTQYF

v_call: TRBV6-4
d_call: TRBD2
clone_size: NA
j_call: TRBJ2-3
cdr3_nt: TGTGCCAGCAGTGCCGGGGGGGGAAGCACAGATACGCAGTATTTT
cdr3_aa: CASSAGGGSTDTQYF

v_call: TRBV12-5
d_call: TRBD1
clone_size: NA
j_call: TRBJ1-3
cdr3_nt: TGTGCTAGTGGCCGGGACAGGGGGCCTGGAAACACCATATATTTT
cdr3_aa: CASGRDRGPGNTIYF

v_call: TRBV27
d_call: TRBD2
clone_size: NA
j_call: TRBJ2-7
cdr3_nt: TGTGCCAGCAGCAGACTAGCGGGAGGGCAGGAGCAGTACTTC
cdr3_aa: CASSRLAGGQEQYF